Sequencing of this T cell receptor (beta chain) was carried out in a study of OX40 agonist ivuxolimab in advanced cancers. Study information: Patients achieving partial responses numbered three: one hepatocellular carcinoma case and two cutaneous melanoma cases. Study conclusions and caveats: Expanded clones tended on average to be more numerous among CD8+ T cells than CD4+.

Using immunoSEQ multiplex PCR, the repertoire was profiled, and TCRdb retains in-frame clones only, with some absent. The sample lists over 50,000 clones; roughly 85% were seen once. Trimming cost V 1 base and J 8 bases, with 6 bases left between them. CDR1 and CDR2 (germline): MGHRA, YSYEKL. The CDR3 runs to 13 residues. This clone came up a few times. Its antigen is not known. V gene TRBV4-1 combines with J gene TRBJ1-6; D gene ambiguous. The sample here was CD4+ or CD8+ T cells sorted from blood, taken in a trial of the OX40 agonist ivuxolimab. This receptor was obtained from an adult with an advanced solid tumor such as melanoma, head and neck, liver or kidney cancer. The CDR3 bases are TGCGCCAGCAGCCAAGGGGAGGATTCACCCCTCCACTTT. Protein sequence: CASSQGEDSPLHF.